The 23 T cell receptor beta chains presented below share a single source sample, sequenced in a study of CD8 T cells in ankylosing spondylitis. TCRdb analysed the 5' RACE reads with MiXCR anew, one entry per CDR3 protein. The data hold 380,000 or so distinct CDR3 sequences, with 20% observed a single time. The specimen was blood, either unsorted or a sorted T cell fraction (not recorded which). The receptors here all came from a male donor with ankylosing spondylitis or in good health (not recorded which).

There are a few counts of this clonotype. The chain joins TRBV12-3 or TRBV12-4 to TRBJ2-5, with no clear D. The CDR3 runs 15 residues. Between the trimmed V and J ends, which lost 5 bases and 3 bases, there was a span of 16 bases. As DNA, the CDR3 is TGTGCCAGCAGTCCCAGGACGGCAGGAGAAGAGACCCAGTACTTC. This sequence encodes CASSPRTAGEETQYF.

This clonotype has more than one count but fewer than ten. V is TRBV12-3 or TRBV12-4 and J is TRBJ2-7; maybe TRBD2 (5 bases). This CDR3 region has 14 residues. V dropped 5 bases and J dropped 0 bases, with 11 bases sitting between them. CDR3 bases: TGTGCCAGCAGTCCCTTGAGGGACTCCTACGAGCAGTACTTC. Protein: CASSPLRDSYEQYF.

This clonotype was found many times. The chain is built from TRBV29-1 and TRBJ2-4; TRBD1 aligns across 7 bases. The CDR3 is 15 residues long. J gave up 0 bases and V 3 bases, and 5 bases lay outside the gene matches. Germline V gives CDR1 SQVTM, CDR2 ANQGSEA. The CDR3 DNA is TGCAGCGTTGAGGGGGACAGCGAAGCCAAAAACATTCAGTACTTC. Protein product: CSVEGDSEAKNIQYF.

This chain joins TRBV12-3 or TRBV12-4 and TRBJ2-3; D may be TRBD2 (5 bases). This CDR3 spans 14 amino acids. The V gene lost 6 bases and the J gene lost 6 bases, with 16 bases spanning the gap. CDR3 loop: CASSPPAATDTQYF. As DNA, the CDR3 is TGTGCCAGCAGCCCTCCAGCGGCGACCGATACGCAGTATTTT.

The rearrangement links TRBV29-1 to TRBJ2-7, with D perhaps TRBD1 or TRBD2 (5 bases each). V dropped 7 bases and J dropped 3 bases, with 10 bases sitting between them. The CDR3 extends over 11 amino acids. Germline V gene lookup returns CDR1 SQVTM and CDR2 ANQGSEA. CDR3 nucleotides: TGCAGCGGTGGGACGGGCTACGAGCAGTACTTC. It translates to CSGGTGYEQYF.

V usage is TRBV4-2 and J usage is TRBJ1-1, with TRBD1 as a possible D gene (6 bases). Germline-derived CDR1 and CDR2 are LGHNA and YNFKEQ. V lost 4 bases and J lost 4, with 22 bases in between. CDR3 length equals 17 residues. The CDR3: CASSPLRGADGATEAFF. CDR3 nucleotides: TGTGCCAGCAGCCCCCTGAGGGGGGCCGATGGGGCCACTGAAGCTTTCTTT.

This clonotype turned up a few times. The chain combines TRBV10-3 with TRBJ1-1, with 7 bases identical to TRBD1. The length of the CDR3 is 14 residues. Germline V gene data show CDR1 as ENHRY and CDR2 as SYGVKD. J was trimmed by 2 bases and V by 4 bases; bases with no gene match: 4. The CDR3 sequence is CAISGDSTNTEAFF. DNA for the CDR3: TGTGCCATCAGTGGGGACAGTACAAACACTGAAGCTTTCTTT.

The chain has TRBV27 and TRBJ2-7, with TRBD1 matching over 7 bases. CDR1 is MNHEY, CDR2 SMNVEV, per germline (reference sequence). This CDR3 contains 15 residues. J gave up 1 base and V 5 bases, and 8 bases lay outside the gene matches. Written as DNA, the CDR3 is TGTGCCAGCAGTATGTCAGGGGGTCTATCCTACGAGCAGTACTTC. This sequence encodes CASSMSGGLSYEQYF.

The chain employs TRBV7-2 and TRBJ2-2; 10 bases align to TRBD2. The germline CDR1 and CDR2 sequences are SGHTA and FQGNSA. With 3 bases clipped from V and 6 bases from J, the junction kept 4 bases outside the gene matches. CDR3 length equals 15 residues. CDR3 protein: CASSFSAGGSGELFF. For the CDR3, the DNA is TGTGCCAGCAGCTTCTCAGCGGGGGGGTCCGGGGAGCTGTTTTTT.

This chain's CDR3 is CASSLAGGAQETQYF. For the CDR3, the DNA is TGTGCCAGCAGCTTGGCTGGGGGCGCACAAGAGACCCAGTACTTC. The rearrangement uses TRBV5-5 and TRBJ2-5, with D tentatively TRBD1 (6 bases). The CDR3 covers 15 residues. The V and J ends lost 0 bases and 2 bases respectively, with 11 bases between them. The germline V gene has CDR1 SGHKS and CDR2 YYEKEE (reference sequence).

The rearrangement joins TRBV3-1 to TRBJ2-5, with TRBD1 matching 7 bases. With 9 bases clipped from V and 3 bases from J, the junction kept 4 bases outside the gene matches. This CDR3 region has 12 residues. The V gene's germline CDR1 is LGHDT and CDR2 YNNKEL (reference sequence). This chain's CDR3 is CASLGTEETQYF. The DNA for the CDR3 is TGTGCCAGTCTCGGGACAGAAGAGACCCAGTACTTC.

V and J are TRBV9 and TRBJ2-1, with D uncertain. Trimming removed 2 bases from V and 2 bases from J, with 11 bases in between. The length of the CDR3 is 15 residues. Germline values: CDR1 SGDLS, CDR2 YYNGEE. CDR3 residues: CASSVSGSPYNEQFF. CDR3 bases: TGTGCCAGCAGCGTCTCGGGTTCCCCCTACAATGAGCAGTTCTTC.

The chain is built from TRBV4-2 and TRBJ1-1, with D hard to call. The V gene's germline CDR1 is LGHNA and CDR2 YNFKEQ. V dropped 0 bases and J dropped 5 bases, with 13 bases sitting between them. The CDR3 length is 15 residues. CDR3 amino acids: CASSQEERVGTEAFF. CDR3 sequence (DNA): TGTGCCAGCAGCCAAGAGGAAAGGGTAGGGACTGAAGCTTTCTTT.

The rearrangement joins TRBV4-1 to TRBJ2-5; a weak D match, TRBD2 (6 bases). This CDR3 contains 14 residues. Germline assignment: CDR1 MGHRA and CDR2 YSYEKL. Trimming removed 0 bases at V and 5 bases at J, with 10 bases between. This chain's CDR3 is CASSQDGGVETQYF. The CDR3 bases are TGCGCCAGCAGCCAAGATGGAGGGGTGGAGACCCAGTACTTC.

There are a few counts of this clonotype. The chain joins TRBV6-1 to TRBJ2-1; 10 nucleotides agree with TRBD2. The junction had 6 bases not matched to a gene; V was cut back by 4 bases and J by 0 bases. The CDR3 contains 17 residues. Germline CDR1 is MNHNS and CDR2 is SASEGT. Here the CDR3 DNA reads TGTGCCAGCAGTGGGGCTAGCGGGGGCCACTCCTACAATGAGCAGTTCTTC. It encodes CASSGASGGHSYNEQFF.

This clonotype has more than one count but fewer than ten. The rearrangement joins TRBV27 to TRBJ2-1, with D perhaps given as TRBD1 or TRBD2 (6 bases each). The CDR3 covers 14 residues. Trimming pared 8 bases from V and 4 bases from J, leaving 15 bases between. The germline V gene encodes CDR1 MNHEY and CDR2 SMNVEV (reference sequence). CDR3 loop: CASWDRGTYNEQFF. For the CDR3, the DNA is TGTGCCAGCTGGGATCGGGGGACATACAATGAGCAGTTCTTC.

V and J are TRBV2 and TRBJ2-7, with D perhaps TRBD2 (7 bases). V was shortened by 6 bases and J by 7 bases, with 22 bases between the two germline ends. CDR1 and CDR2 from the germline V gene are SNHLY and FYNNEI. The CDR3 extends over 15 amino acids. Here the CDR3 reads CASSDSEGGAREQYF. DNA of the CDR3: TGTGCCAGCAGCGACTCAGAGGGGGGGGCGAGGGAGCAGTACTTC. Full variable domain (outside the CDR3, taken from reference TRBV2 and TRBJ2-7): EPEVTQTPSHQVTQMGQEVILRCVPISNHLYFYWYRQILGQKVEFLVSFYNNEISEKSEIFDDQFSVERPDGSNFTLKIRSTKLEDSAMYFCASSDSEGGAREQYFGPGTRLTVT.

CDR3 coding DNA: TGTGCCAGCAGCTTGGGCATTAGCGGGGGGGTCCTTTATTTT. Its protein is CASSLGISGGVLYF. The J gene is TRBJ2-3, the V gene TRBV5-5; 11 nucleotides align to TRBD2. The germline V gene has CDR1 SGHKS and CDR2 YYEKEE (reference sequence). Trimming cost V 0 bases and J 15 bases; bases outside gene matches: 9. The CDR3 runs 14 residues.

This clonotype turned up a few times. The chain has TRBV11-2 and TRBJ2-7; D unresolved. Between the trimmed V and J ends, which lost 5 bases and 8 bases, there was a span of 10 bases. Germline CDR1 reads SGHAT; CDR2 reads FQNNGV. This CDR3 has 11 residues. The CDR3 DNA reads TGTGCCAGCAGCATCGGACGCCAGCAGTACTTC. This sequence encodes CASSIGRQQYF.

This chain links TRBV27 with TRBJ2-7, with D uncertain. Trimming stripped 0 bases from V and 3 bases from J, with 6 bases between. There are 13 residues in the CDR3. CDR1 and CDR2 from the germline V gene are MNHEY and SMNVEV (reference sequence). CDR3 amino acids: CASSLSDGYEQYF. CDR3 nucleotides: TGTGCCAGCAGTTTATCGGACGGCTACGAGCAGTACTTC.

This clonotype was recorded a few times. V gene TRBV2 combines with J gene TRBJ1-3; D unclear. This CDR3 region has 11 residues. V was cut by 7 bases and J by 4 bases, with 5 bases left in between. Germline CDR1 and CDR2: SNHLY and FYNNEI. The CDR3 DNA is TGTGCCAGCATTCGGGGAAACACCATATATTTT. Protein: CASIRGNTIYF.

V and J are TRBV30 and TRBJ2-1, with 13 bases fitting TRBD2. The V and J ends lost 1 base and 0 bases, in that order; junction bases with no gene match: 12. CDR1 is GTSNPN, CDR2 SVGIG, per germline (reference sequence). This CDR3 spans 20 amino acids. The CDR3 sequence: CAWSGTGLAGRQSSYNEQFF. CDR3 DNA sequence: TGTGCCTGGAGTGGTACGGGACTAGCGGGGAGGCAGAGCTCCTACAATGAGCAGTTCTTC.

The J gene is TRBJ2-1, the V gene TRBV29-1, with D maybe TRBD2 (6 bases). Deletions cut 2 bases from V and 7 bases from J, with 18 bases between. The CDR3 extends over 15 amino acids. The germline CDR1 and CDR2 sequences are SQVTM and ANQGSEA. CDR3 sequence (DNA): TGCAGCGTTGAACCTCGGGGGAGAGGTAGGAATGAGCAGTTCTTC. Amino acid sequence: CSVEPRGRGRNEQFF.